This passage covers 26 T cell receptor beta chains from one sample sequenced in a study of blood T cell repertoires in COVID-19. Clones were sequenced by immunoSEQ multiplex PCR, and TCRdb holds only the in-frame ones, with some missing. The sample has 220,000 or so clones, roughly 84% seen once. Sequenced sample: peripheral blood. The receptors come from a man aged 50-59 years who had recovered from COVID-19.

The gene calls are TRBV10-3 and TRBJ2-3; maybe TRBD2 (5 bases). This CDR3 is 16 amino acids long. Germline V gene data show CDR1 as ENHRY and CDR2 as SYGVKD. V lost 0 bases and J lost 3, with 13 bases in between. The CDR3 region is CAISESGELGTDTQYF. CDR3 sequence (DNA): TGTGCCATCAGTGAGTCCGGGGAACTAGGGACAGATACGCAGTATTTT.

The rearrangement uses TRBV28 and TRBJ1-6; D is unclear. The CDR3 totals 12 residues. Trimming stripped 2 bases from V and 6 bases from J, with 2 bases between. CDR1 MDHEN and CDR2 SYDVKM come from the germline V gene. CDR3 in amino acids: CASSLRNSPLHF. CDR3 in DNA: TGTGCCAGCAGTTTACGTAATTCACCCCTCCACTTT.

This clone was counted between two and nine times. The CDR3 here is CATSDTGGTREQYF. For the CDR3, the DNA is TGTGCCACCAGTGATACAGGGGGCACCCGGGAGCAGTACTTC. The V call is TRBV24-1, the J call TRBJ2-7, with TRBD1 matching over 9 bases. Germline values: CDR1 KGHDR, CDR2 SFDVKD. J lost 7 bases, V lost 3 bases, and 6 bases had no gene match. This CDR3 has 14 residues.

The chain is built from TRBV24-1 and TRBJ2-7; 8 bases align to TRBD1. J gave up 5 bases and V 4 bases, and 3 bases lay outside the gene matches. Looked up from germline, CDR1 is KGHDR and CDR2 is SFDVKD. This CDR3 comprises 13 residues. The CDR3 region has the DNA TGTGCCACCAGTGACCTGGGACAGGACGAGCAGTACTTC. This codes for CATSDLGQDEQYF.

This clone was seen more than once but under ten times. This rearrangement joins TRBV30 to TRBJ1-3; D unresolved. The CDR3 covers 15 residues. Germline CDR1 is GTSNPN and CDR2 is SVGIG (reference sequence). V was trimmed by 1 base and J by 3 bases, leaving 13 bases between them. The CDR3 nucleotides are TGTGCCTGGAGTGCCCTTTCGAGAGGTGGAAACACCATATATTTT. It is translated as CAWSALSRGGNTIYF.

CDR3 sequence: CASSPPGTGQNIQYF. CDR3 nucleotide sequence: TGTGCCAGCAGCCCCCCCGGGACAGGACAAAACATTCAGTACTTC. This chain uses TRBV6-5 with TRBJ2-4, with 8 bases that match TRBD1. The CDR3 has 15 residues. J lost 5 bases, V lost 6 bases, and 9 bases had no gene match. The germline V gene has CDR1 MNHEY and CDR2 SVGAGI.

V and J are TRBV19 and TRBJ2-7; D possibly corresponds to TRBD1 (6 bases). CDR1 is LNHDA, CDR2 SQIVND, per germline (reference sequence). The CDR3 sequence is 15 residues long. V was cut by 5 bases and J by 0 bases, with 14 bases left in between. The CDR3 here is CASSVQQGVSYEQYF. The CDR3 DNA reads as TGTGCCAGTAGTGTTCAACAGGGTGTCTCCTACGAGCAGTACTTC.

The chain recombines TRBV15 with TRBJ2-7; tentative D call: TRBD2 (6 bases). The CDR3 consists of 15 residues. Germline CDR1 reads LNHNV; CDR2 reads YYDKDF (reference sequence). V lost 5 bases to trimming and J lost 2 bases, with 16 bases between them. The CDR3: CATSGTGASTYEQYF. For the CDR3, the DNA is TGTGCCACCAGCGGAACGGGAGCGTCTACCTACGAGCAGTACTTC.

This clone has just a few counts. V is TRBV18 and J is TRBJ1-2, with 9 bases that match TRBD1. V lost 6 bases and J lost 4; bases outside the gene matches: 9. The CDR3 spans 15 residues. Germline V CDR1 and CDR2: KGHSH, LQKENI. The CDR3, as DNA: TGTGCCAGCTCGCCCACCGGGACAGGGCCCTATGGCTACACCTTC. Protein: CASSPTGTGPYGYTF.

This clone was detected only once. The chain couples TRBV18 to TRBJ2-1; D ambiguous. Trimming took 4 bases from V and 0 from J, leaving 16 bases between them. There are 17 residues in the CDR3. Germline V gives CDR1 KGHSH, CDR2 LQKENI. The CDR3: CASSRVTVSSSYNEQFF. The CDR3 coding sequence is TGTGCCAGCTCACGTGTAACAGTTTCGAGCTCCTACAATGAGCAGTTCTTC.

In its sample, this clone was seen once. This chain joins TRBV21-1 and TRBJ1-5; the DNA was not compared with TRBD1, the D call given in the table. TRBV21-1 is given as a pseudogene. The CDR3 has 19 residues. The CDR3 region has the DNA TGTGCCAGCAGCACCCGATTGGACAGAATGCGTCTAAGCAATCAGCCCCAGCATTTT. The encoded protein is CASSTRLDRMRLSNQPQHF.

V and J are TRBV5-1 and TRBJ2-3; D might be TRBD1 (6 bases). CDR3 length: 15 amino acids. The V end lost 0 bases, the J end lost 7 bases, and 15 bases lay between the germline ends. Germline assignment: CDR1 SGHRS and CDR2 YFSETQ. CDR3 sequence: CASSLASGDWNTQYF. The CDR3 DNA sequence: TGCGCCAGCAGCTTGGCCTCAGGGGATTGGAATACGCAGTATTTT.

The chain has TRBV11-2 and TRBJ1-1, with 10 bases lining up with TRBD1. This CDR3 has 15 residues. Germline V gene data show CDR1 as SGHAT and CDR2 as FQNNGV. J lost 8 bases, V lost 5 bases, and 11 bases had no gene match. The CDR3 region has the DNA TGTGCCAGCAGCGCGGGACAGGGGAGGGTGGAGGAAGCTTTCTTT. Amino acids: CASSAGQGRVEEAFF.

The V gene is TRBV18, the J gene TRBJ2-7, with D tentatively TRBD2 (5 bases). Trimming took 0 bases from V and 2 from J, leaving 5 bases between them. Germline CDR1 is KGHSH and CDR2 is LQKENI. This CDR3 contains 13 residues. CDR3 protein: CASSPPGAYEQYF. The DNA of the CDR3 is TGTGCCAGCTCACCACCGGGAGCCTACGAGCAGTACTTC.

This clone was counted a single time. CDR3 protein: CASSSVGGSHNEQFF. The CDR3 DNA reads TGTGCCAGCAGCTCCGTGGGCGGGAGTCACAATGAGCAGTTCTTC. The chain uses TRBV7-2 and TRBJ2-1; 7 nucleotides agree with TRBD2. With 4 bases clipped from V and 5 bases from J, the junction kept 8 bases outside the gene matches. Germline-derived CDR1 and CDR2 are SGHTA and FQGNSA. This CDR3 has 15 amino acids.

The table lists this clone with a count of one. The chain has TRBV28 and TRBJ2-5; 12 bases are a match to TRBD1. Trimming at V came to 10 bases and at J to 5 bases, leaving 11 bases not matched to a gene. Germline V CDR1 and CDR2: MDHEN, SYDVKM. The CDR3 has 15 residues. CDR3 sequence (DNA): TGTGCCACATCGGGACAGGGGGCAATTCGGGAGACCCAGTACTTC. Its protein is CATSGQGAIRETQYF.

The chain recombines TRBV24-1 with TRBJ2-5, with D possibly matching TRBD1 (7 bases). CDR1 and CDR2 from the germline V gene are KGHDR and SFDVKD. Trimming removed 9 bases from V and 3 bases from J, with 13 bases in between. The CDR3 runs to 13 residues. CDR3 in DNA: TGTGCCACCGGAGGGACAGTTAAAGAGACCCAGTACTTC. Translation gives CATGGTVKETQYF.

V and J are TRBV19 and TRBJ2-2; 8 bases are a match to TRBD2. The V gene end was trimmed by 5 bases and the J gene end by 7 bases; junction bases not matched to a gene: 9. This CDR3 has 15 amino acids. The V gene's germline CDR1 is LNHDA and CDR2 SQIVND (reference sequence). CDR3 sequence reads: CASSPLEAGGGELFF. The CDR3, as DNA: TGTGCCAGTAGTCCCCTAGAGGCGGGGGGCGGGGAGCTGTTTTTT.

The CDR3, as DNA: TGTGCCAGCAGTGACTCGCCGGGACTAGCGGTTACAGATACGCAGTATTTT. This sequence encodes CASSDSPGLAVTDTQYF. The chain employs TRBV6-4 and TRBJ2-3, with 11 nucleotides matching TRBD2. The CDR3 has 17 amino acids. Germline loops: CDR1 MRHNA, CDR2 SNTAGT. J gave up 3 bases and V 0 bases, and 5 bases lay outside the gene matches.

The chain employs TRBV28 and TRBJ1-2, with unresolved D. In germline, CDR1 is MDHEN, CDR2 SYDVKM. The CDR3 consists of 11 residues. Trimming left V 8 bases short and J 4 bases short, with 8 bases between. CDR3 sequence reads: CASRSSYGYTF. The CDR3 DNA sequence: TGTGCCAGCCGGTCAAGCTATGGCTACACCTTC.

CDR3 DNA sequence: TGTGCCAGTAGTTGGGTACAGGCATCTGGGGCCAACGTCCTGACTTTC. This sequence encodes CASSWVQASGANVLTF. The J gene is TRBJ2-6, the V gene TRBV19; D may be TRBD1 (5 bases). The germline V gene has CDR1 LNHDA and CDR2 SQIVND (reference sequence). CDR3 length equals 16 residues. The V end lost 5 bases, the J end lost 1 base, and 12 bases lay between the germline ends.

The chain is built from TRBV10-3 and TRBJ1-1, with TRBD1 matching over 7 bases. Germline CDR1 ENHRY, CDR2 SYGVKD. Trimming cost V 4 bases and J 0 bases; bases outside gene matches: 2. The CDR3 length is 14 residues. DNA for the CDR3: TGTGCCATCAGTGGACAGGGCCTGAACACTGAAGCTTTCTTT. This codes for CAISGQGLNTEAFF.

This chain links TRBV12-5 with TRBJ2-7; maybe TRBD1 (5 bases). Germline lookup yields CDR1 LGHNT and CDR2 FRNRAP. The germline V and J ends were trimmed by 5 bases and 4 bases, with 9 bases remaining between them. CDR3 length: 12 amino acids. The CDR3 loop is CASGTTEYEQYF. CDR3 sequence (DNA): TGTGCTAGTGGTACGACAGAGTACGAGCAGTACTTC.

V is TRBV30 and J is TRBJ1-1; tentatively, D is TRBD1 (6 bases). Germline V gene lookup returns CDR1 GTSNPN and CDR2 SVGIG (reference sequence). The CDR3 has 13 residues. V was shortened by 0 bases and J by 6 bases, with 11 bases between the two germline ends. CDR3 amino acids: CAWSVSGGAEAFF. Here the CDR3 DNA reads TGTGCCTGGAGTGTATCGGGGGGCGCTGAAGCTTTCTTT.

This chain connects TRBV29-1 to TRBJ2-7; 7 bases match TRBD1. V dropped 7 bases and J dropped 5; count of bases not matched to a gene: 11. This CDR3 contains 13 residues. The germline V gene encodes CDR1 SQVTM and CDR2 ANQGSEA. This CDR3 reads CSARQGVRNEQYF. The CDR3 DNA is TGCAGCGCGAGACAGGGAGTGAGGAACGAGCAGTACTTC.

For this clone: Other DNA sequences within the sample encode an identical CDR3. Written as DNA, the CDR3 is TGTGCCAGCAGTGATTGGGCCGGGGGGAGCTACGAGCAGTACTTC. The encoded protein is CASSDWAGGSYEQYF. The chain has TRBV2 and TRBJ2-7, with 7 nucleotides matching TRBD2. The V gene end was trimmed by 3 bases and the J gene end by 3 bases; junction bases not matched to a gene: 8. CDR3 length: 15 residues. CDR1 is SNHLY and CDR2 is FYNNEI in the germline V gene.